This T cell receptor (beta chain) was identified in a study of cytomegalovirus exposure and HLA in healthy donors. This CDR3 region has 12 residues. Unmatched junction bases numbered 6, after V lost 5 bases and J lost 8 bases. Per germline, CDR1 SGDLS and CDR2 YYNGEE. The PCR had 60 Vbeta and 13 Jbeta primers. Sequencing was performed with immunoSEQ multiplex PCR; in TCRdb, only in-frame clones are kept and a portion is missing. The sample yields under 200,000 clones, about 85% seen once. The V and J genes are TRBV9 and TRBJ1-2; TRBD1 matches at 7 bases. The TCR originated in a man aged 30 to 39 in good health and CMV-seropositive. Sequenced sample: PBMCs. Written as DNA, the CDR3 is TGTGCCAGCAGTGTTACAGGGGCCGGCTACACCTTC. This encodes CASSVTGAGYTF.